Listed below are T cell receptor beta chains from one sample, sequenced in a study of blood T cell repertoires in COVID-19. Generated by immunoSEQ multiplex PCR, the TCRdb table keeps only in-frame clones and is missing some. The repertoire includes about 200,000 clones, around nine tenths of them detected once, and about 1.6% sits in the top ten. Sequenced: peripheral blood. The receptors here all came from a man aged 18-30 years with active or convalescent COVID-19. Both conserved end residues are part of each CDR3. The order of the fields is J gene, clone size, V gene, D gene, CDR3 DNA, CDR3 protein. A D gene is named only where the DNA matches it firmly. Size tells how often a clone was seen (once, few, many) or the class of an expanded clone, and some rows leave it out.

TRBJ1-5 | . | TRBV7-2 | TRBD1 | TGTGCCAGCAGCGCCGGGACAGGGGGCAATCAGCCCCAGCATTTT | CASSAGTGGNQPQHF
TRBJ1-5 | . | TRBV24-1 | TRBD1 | TGTGCCACCAGCGACAGGGGGGATCAGCCCCAGCATTTT | CATSDRGDQPQHF
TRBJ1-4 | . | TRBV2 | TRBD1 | TGTGCCAGCAGTGGGACAGGGAGTGAAAAACTGTTTTTT | CASSGTGSEKLFF
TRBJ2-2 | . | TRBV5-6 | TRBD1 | TGTGCCAGCAGCTTAGGAAGGGGGCGCAACACCGGGGAGCTGTTTTTT | CASSLGRGRNTGELFF
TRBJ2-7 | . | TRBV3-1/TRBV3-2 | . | TGTGCCAGCAGCCCACCCCCGGGAAGGACCGACTACGAGCAGTACTTC | CASSPPPGRTDYEQYF
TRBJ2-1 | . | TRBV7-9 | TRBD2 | TGTGCCAGCAGCTCCCTAGGGGCGGGAGATGAGAATGAGCAGTTCTTC | CASSSLGAGDENEQFF
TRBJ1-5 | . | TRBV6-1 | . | TGTGCCAGCAGTGAACCCTCACAGGTCCCCGAGCATTTT | CASSEPSQVPEHF
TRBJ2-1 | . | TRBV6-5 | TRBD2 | TGTGCCAGCAACCATATAGCGGGGGGGAACAATGAGCAGTTCTTC | CASNHIAGGNNEQFF
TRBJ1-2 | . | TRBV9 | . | TGTGCCAGCAGCGGAACCCACAGCTATGGCTACACCTTC | CASSGTHSYGYTF
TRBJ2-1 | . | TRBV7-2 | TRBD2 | TGTGCCAGCAGCTTAGGGTTAGCGGGGTACAATGAGCAGTTCTTC | CASSLGLAGYNEQFF
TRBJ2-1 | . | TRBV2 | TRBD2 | TGTGCCAGCAGTGTCCTAGCGGGGGGGCTCAATGAGCAGTTCTTC | CASSVLAGGLNEQFF
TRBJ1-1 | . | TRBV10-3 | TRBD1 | TGTGCCATCAGAACCGGGACAGGGGTGTTGAACACTGAAGCTTTCTTT | CAIRTGTGVLNTEAFF
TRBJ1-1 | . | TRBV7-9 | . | TGTGCCAGCAGCACAGAAACCCGGGGTAACACTGAAGCTTTCTTT | CASSTETRGNTEAFF
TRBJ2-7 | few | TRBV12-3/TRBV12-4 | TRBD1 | TGTGCCAGCAGTCCGGGACAGGGGGGCGAGCAGTACTTC | CASSPGQGGEQYF
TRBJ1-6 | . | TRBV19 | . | TGTGCCAGTAGTATCGCGGGGTCCTATAATTCACCCCTCCACTTT | CASSIAGSYNSPLHF
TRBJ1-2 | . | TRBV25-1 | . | TGTGCCAGCAGTCCCTCCCCATCCCGGCGGGGGAACGTATATGGCTACACCTTC | CASSPSPSRRGNVYGYTF
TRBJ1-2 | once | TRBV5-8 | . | TGTGCCAGCAGGCCGCGGGATGATCGTGGCTACACCTTC | CASRPRDDRGYTF
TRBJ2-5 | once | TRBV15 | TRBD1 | TGTGCCACCAGCAGCCGACAGGGAGTCCAAGAGACCCAGTACTTC | CATSSRQGVQETQYF
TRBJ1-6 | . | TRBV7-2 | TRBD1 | TGTGCCAGCAGCAAAAGGACAGGGCTTTTCGGTAATTCACCCCTCCACTTT | CASSKRTGLFGNSPLHF
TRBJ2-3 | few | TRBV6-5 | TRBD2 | TGTGCCAGCAGTTACTCGGGGGGGACTCCAGATACGCAGTATTTT | CASSYSGGTPDTQYF
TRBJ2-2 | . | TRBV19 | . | TGTGCCAGTAGTATTCGCAGGGGCTTTGCCACCGGGGAGCTGTTTTTT | CASSIRRGFATGELFF
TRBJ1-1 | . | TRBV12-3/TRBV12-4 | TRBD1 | TGTGCCAGCCTGACAGGGGAGAACACTGAAGCTTTCTTT | CASLTGENTEAFF
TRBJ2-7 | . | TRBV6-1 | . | TGTGCCAGCAGTGAACCGGGTCCCTACGAGCAGTACTTC | CASSEPGPYEQYF
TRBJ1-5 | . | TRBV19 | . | TGTGCCAGTAGTTTAGGGGCTCGTCAGCCCCAGCATTTT | CASSLGARQPQHF
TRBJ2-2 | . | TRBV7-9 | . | TGTGCCAGCAGCCTTACACCCGGGGAGCTGTTTTTT | CASSLTPGELFF
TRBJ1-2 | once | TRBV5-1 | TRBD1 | TGCGCCAGCAGCCAACAGGGGCCGGCGGACTATGGCTACACCTTC | CASSQQGPADYGYTF
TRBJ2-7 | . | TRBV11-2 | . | TGTGCCAGCAGCTTAATCCCCCTGTGGAGGGAGAAAACCTACGAGCAGTACTTC | CASSLIPLWREKTYEQYF
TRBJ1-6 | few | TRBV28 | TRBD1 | TGTGCCAGCAGGGAGGGGGCGTCTTCACCCCTCCACTTT | CASREGASSPLHF
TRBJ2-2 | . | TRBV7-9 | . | TGTGCCAGCAGCTATCAAGCGGGTGGGGAGCTGTTTTTT | CASSYQAGGELFF
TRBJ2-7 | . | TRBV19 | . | TGTGCCAGTAGTCAATCAGGACAGACCTACGAGCAGTACTTC | CASSQSGQTYEQYF
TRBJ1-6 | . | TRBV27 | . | TGTGCCAGCAGTTTGGAAGGGGGTTATAATTCACCCCTCCACTTT | CASSLEGGYNSPLHF
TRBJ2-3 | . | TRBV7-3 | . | TGTGCCAGCAGCTTTAAAGGAGGGGTACAGCCAGATACGCAGTATTTT | CASSFKGGVQPDTQYF
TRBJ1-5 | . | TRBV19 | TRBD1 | TGTGCCAGTATCACCCCGGGACAGACCCAGCATTTT | CASITPGQTQHF
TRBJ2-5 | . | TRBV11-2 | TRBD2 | TGTGCCAGCAGCTTAGATGGCGGGGGAGGAGAGACCCAGTACTTC | CASSLDGGGGETQYF
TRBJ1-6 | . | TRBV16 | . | TGTGCCAGCAGCCAAGACAGACCCATCGGGAATTCACCCCTCCACTTT | CASSQDRPIGNSPLHF
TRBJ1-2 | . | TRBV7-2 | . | TGTGCCAGCAGCTCCGGGATGAACTATGGCTACACCTTC | CASSSGMNYGYTF
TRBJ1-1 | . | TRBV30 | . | TGTGCCTGGAGCACGGTAAACACTGAAGCTTTCTTT | CAWSTVNTEAFF
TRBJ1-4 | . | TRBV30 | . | TGTGCCTGGGAGAGCAGGGGTAATGAAAAACTGTTTTTT | CAWESRGNEKLFF
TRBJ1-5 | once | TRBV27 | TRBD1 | TGTGCCAGCAGTCCACGGGACAGGGGGAATCAGCCCCAGCATTTT | CASSPRDRGNQPQHF